These 21 T cell receptor beta chains came from one sample sequenced in a study of Ad26.COV2.S vaccination and SARS-CoV-2 variants. As for treatment: around 19 received Ad26.COV2.S at low or high dose, single or two shots; about five received placebo; per-sample allocation not given. Day 63 after the first vaccine or placebo injection was the time point for sampling. Data came from immunoSEQ multiplex PCR; TCRdb stores just in-frame clones and leaves some out. The table includes about 480,000 clones, 87% detected once. Material: peripheral blood, obtained in a trial of Ad26.COV2.S vaccine versus placebo. The receptors were gathered from a person aged 18-65 years who received the Ad26.COV2.S COVID-19 vaccine or a placebo.

The J gene is TRBJ1-4, the V gene TRBV5-1; tentative D call: TRBD1 (6 bases). Germline lookup yields CDR1 SGHRS and CDR2 YFSETQ. Trimming removed 4 bases from V and 3 bases from J, with 10 bases in between. The CDR3 loop spans 14 amino acids. The CDR3: CASSLDSPNEKLFF. CDR3 in DNA: TGCGCCAGCAGCCTGGACAGTCCTAATGAAAAACTGTTTTTT.

CDR3 sequence (DNA): TGTGCCAGCAGCTTGGCCCCTGCCGGGACACCGGAAAAACTGTTTTTT. Translating gives CASSLAPAGTPEKLFF. J is TRBJ1-4 and V is TRBV5-4, with a tentative D call TRBD1 (6 bases). Germline CDR1 SGHNT, CDR2 YYREEE (reference sequence). V lost 0 bases and J 8 bases, leaving 17 bases between the germline ends. The CDR3 runs to 16 residues.

Here the CDR3 DNA reads TGTGCCAGCAGCCCAAGATGGGTGGCAGGGGCCACCGGGGAGCTGTTTTTT. Its protein product is CASSPRWVAGATGELFF. The chain has TRBV9 and TRBJ2-2, with D possibly TRBD1 on 6 matching bases. Looked up from germline, CDR1 is SGDLS and CDR2 is YYNGEE. V lost 4 bases and J 4 bases, leaving 20 bases between the germline ends. The CDR3 is 17 residues long.

The chain employs TRBV7-9 and TRBJ1-2, with TRBD1 identical over 10 bases. In germline, CDR1 is SEHNR, CDR2 FQNEAQ (reference sequence). V trimming: 4 bases; J trimming: 5 bases; junction bases outside the gene matches: 13. The CDR3 covers 17 residues. This chain's CDR3 is CASSSSGGTGVGYGYTF. The CDR3 nucleotides are TGTGCCAGCAGCTCCTCCGGTGGGACAGGGGTCGGATATGGCTACACCTTC.

This rearrangement joins TRBV18 to TRBJ1-1; possible D gene TRBD1, 5 bases. V lost 4 bases and J lost 4, with 10 bases in between. CDR1 and CDR2 (germline): KGHSH, LQKENI. The CDR3 runs to 13 residues. CDR3 DNA sequence: TGTGCCAGCTCACGGGGCCTTCCCACTGAAGCTTTCTTT. Translated, it gives CASSRGLPTEAFF.

The V and J genes are TRBV29-1 and TRBJ1-1; D unclear. V was clipped by 4 bases and J by 5 bases, with 17 bases between them. In germline, CDR1 is SQVTM, CDR2 ANQGSEA. There are 14 residues in the CDR3. This CDR3 is CSVGRKGKGTEAFF. The CDR3 bases are TGCAGCGTTGGCCGCAAGGGCAAGGGAACTGAAGCTTTCTTT. The full variable domain, rest sourced from reference TRBV29-1 and TRBJ1-1, is SAVISQKPSRDICQRGTSLTIQCQVDSQVTMMFWYRQQPGQSLTLIATANQGSEATYESGFVIDKFPISRPNLTFSTLTVSNMSPEDSSIYLCSVGRKGKGTEAFFGQGTRLTVV.

In nucleotides, the CDR3 is TGTGCCACCAGCAGAGACCGGGGAGGATCCTATAATTCACCCCTCCACTTT. This sequence encodes CATSRDRGGSYNSPLHF. The chain employs TRBV15 and TRBJ1-6; D unclear. The CDR3 is 17 residues long. Germline CDR1 and CDR2: LNHNV and YYDKDF (reference sequence). V was shortened by 0 bases and J by 1 base, with 10 bases between the two germline ends.

The CDR3 is CASSFQTEGYTDTQYF. The CDR3 nucleotides are TGCGCCAGCAGCTTCCAGACGGAGGGGTACACAGATACGCAGTATTTT. The V call is TRBV5-1, the J call TRBJ2-3, with D perhaps TRBD2 (6 bases). CDR3 length: 16 residues. Germline V gene lookup returns CDR1 SGHRS and CDR2 YFSETQ. Trimming cost V 2 bases and J 2 bases, with 15 bases left between them. The full variable domain, in which reference TRBV5-1 and TRBJ2-3 provide the parts outside the CDR3, is KAGVTQTPRYLIKTRGQQVTLSCSPISGHRSVSWYQQTPGQGLQFLFEYFSETQRNKGNFPGRFSGRQFSNSRSEMNVSTLELGDSALYLCASSFQTEGYTDTQYFGPGTRLTVL.

J is TRBJ2-1 and V is TRBV9; perhaps TRBD2 as D (6 bases). This CDR3 contains 16 residues. V lost 0 bases, J lost 5 bases, and 15 bases lay in between. Germline V gene data show CDR1 as SGDLS and CDR2 as YYNGEE. The CDR3 protein is CASSVGYGGTHNEQFF. The CDR3 DNA reads TGTGCCAGCAGCGTAGGCTATGGAGGGACTCACAATGAGCAGTTCTTC.

The CDR3 region is CAWTFSGGSYNEQFF. Here the CDR3 DNA reads TGTGCCTGGACCTTCTCAGGGGGATCCTACAATGAGCAGTTCTTC. The chain has TRBV30 and TRBJ2-1; 7 bases map to TRBD1. There are 15 residues in the CDR3. Per germline, CDR1 GTSNPN and CDR2 SVGIG (reference sequence). J lost 1 base, V lost 4 bases, and 7 bases had no gene match.

The rearrangement uses TRBV7-2 and TRBJ2-1; 8 nucleotides agree with TRBD1. Unmatched junction bases numbered 14, after V lost 7 bases and J lost 9 bases. The V gene's germline CDR1 is SGHTA and CDR2 FQGNSA. The CDR3 is 15 residues long. This CDR3 is CASNPETGVYGEQFF. The CDR3 nucleotides read TGTGCCAGCAATCCGGAGACAGGGGTCTATGGTGAGCAGTTCTTC.

The DNA of the CDR3 is TGTGCCAGCAGCTTTGAGTTCCGCACAGATACGCAGTATTTT. Its protein product is CASSFEFRTDTQYF. The chain couples TRBV5-8 to TRBJ2-3; D remains unclear. Trimming pared 2 bases from V and 1 base from J, leaving 8 bases between. The CDR3 extends over 14 amino acids. Germline V lookup: CDR1 SGHTS, CDR2 YDEGEE.

V gene TRBV14 combines with J gene TRBJ2-3, with D hard to call. CDR3 size: 14 residues. The V gene lost 2 bases and the J gene lost 3 bases, with 9 bases spanning the gap. CDR1 SGHDN and CDR2 FVKESK come from the germline V gene. The CDR3 DNA reads TGTGCCAGCAGCCAAAAATCCGAAACAGATACGCAGTATTTT. This gives the protein CASSQKSETDTQYF.

The J gene is TRBJ2-7, the V gene TRBV5-1, with a weak D call TRBD1 (5 bases). V lost 4 bases and J lost 5, with 16 bases in between. Germline V gene data show CDR1 as SGHRS and CDR2 as YFSETQ. The CDR3 loop spans 14 amino acids. The chain's CDR3 is CASSIGRALDEQYF. For the CDR3, the DNA is TGCGCCAGCAGCATCGGCAGGGCGCTCGACGAGCAGTACTTC.

The gene calls are TRBV2 and TRBJ1-1, with D possibly TRBD1 on 6 matching bases. The V and J ends lost 6 bases and 4 bases respectively, with 12 bases between them. The germline CDR1 and CDR2 sequences are SNHLY and FYNNEI. The CDR3 covers 13 residues. CDR3 nucleotides: TGTGCCAGCAGGGCAGGACAGATCACTGAAGCTTTCTTT. It codes for CASRAGQITEAFF.

This clone has just a few counts. The chain carries TRBV30 and TRBJ1-5; tentative D call: TRBD1 (6 bases). V lost 4 bases and J lost 4, with 20 bases in between. Germline V lookup: CDR1 GTSNPN, CDR2 SVGIG (reference sequence). The CDR3 runs 16 residues. CDR3 sequence reads: CAWTSRGAFANQPQHF. The CDR3 DNA is TGTGCCTGGACTTCCAGGGGAGCCTTTGCGAATCAGCCCCAGCATTTT.

The CDR3 protein is CASSLASRGGESRSSYEQYF. CDR3 coding DNA: TGTGCCAGCAGCTTAGCGTCGCGGGGTGGGGAATCGAGGAGCTCCTACGAGCAGTACTTC. This chain joins TRBV7-6 and TRBJ2-7, with a possible D match to TRBD2 (6 bases). This CDR3 spans 20 amino acids. Per germline, CDR1 SGHVS and CDR2 FNYEAQ. The V gene lost 0 bases and the J gene lost 0 bases, with 24 bases spanning the gap.

In DNA, the CDR3 is TGTGCCAGCAGCAAAGGGGGCGCGGTTCAGCCCCAGCATTTT. Translating it yields CASSKGGAVQPQHF. The chain links TRBV6-5 to TRBJ1-5, with TRBD1 identical over 7 bases. This CDR3 is 14 amino acids long. V dropped 6 bases and J dropped 6; count of bases not matched to a gene: 8. Per germline, CDR1 MNHEY and CDR2 SVGAGI.

The chain couples TRBV4-2 to TRBJ1-2; D gene ambiguous. This CDR3 is built from 13 residues. The V gene's germline CDR1 is LGHNA and CDR2 YNFKEQ. The V end lost 5 bases, the J end lost 3 bases, and 10 bases lay between the germline ends. The CDR3 DNA is TGTGCCAGCAGCGCTGAGGTCGACTATGGCTACACCTTC. Amino acids: CASSAEVDYGYTF.

The chain is built from TRBV12-3 or TRBV12-4 and TRBJ2-3; D is unresolved. The CDR3 is 13 residues long. The V gene lost 2 bases and the J gene lost 9 bases, with 12 bases spanning the gap. The chain's CDR3 is CASSLYGRTTQYF. The CDR3 DNA is TGTGCCAGCAGTTTATACGGACGAACGACGCAGTATTTT.

The chain joins TRBV24-1 to TRBJ2-1, with D maybe TRBD2 (6 bases). Between the trimmed V and J ends, which lost 3 bases and 2 bases, there was a span of 13 bases. The germline V gene has CDR1 KGHDR and CDR2 SFDVKD. The CDR3 is 16 residues long. The CDR3 spells CATSDPSGLTYNEQFF. The CDR3 DNA reads as TGTGCCACCAGTGATCCGAGCGGGCTTACCTACAATGAGCAGTTCTTC.